Listed here is a single T cell receptor beta chain. This sample was included in a study of blood T cell repertoires in COVID-19. Study summary: Specimens from acute and convalescent COVID-19 originated in the United States, Italy and Spain. From T cells, B-cell-depleted T cells, or PBMCs came the material, which was cDNA or gDNA.

As originally analysed: The authors estimated nucleated cell counts from reference gene primer amplification. Sequencing was performed with immunoSEQ multiplex PCR; in TCRdb, only in-frame clones are kept and a portion is missing. V and J calls plus clone size are reproduced from that table; the DNA served to infer D and trimming. The table lists about 170,000 clones, roughly nine tenths of them singletons, with 7% in the top ten. This CDR3 spans 17 amino acids. Germline CDR1 LGHDT, CDR2 YNNKEL (reference sequence). V was pared by 1 base and J by 1 base, with 8 bases of the junction left unmatched. The chain carries TRBV3-1 (or the pseudogene TRBV3-2) and TRBJ2-5; TRBD1 matches 8 bases. The source of this sequence is an elderly woman in a cohort sampled during active or convalescent COVID-19. Sequencing used peripheral blood. The CDR3 reads CASSQANPDRAQETQYF. The DNA for the CDR3 is TGTGCCAGCAGCCAAGCTAATCCGGACAGGGCCCAAGAGACCCAGTACTTC.